This is a list of T cell receptor beta chains from one sample in a study of T-cell memory formation after mild COVID-19. TCRdb re-called the 5' RACE reads with MiXCR, one entry per CDR3 protein. The repertoire holds approximately 300,000 distinct CDR3 sequences, with 15% as singletons. The specimen was PBMCs or a T cell subset sorted from them (not recorded which). Every receptor here comes from a man aged 18 to 29 who had mild COVID-19 (a few samples of this study predate the infection). Cell type and time point are not known. Each CDR3 is given with its conserved first and last residue. The order of the fields is J gene, D gene, V gene, clone size, CDR3 DNA, CDR3 protein. The D gene is left open where the match is weak. The listing skips clone size in some rows; elsewhere it reads once, few, many or a size class.

j_gene: TRBJ1-1; d_gene: TRBD1; v_gene: TRBV29-1; abundance: few; CDR3nt: TGCAGCGTTGAAGATCCCCCGTTCGGGACAGTTCCAGCTTTCTTT; CDR3aa: CSVEDPPFGTVPAFF
j_gene: TRBJ1-1; d_gene: .; v_gene: TRBV9; abundance: few; CDR3nt: TGTGCCAGCAGCGTGGGGGAGAAACGTTCTGAAGCTTTCTTT; CDR3aa: CASSVGEKRSEAFF
j_gene: TRBJ1-6; d_gene: .; v_gene: TRBV7-2; abundance: few; CDR3nt: TGTGCCAGCAGTTCTCACCTCGACGGAAATTCACCCCTCCACTTT; CDR3aa: CASSSHLDGNSPLHF
j_gene: TRBJ2-1; d_gene: .; v_gene: TRBV7-2; abundance: .; CDR3nt: TGTGCCAGCAGCTTACTGGGCAAGAGCTACAATGAGCAGTTCTTC; CDR3aa: CASSLLGKSYNEQFF
j_gene: TRBJ2-2; d_gene: .; v_gene: TRBV20-1; abundance: few; CDR3nt: TGCAGTGCTAGAGCAAGGGCCGACGGGGAGCTGTTTTTT; CDR3aa: CSARARADGELFF
j_gene: TRBJ2-4; d_gene: .; v_gene: TRBV6-2/TRBV6-3; abundance: .; CDR3nt: TGTGCCAGCACCAATGGAGGGGGTTTTTCGAACATTCAGTACTTC; CDR3aa: CASTNGGGFSNIQYF
j_gene: TRBJ1-1; d_gene: TRBD1; v_gene: TRBV5-1; abundance: .; CDR3nt: TGCGCCAGCAGCTTACAGGGGTCGGACACTGAAGCTTTCTTT; CDR3aa: CASSLQGSDTEAFF
j_gene: TRBJ1-5; d_gene: TRBD1; v_gene: TRBV4-1; abundance: few; CDR3nt: TGCGCCAGCAGCCAAGAGGGCAGGGGGCCCAATCAGCCCCAGCATTTT; CDR3aa: CASSQEGRGPNQPQHF
j_gene: TRBJ2-4; d_gene: .; v_gene: TRBV12-3/TRBV12-4; abundance: .; CDR3nt: TGTGCCAGCAGTTTCACAAGAAACATTCAGTACTTC; CDR3aa: CASSFTRNIQYF
j_gene: TRBJ1-2; d_gene: .; v_gene: TRBV27; abundance: few; CDR3nt: TGTGCCAGCAGTTCTCTGGAGGACACCAAAGAAGGCTACACCTTC; CDR3aa: CASSSLEDTKEGYTF
j_gene: TRBJ2-3; d_gene: .; v_gene: TRBV4-3; abundance: .; CDR3nt: TGCGCCAGCAGCCAAGACGACTCGGGTACGCAGTATTTT; CDR3aa: CASSQDDSGTQYF
j_gene: TRBJ2-3; d_gene: .; v_gene: TRBV4-1; abundance: .; CDR3nt: TGCGCCAGCAGCTCAGATCCCGGGACTTCCCCAGATACGCAGTATTTT; CDR3aa: CASSSDPGTSPDTQYF
j_gene: TRBJ1-5; d_gene: .; v_gene: TRBV12-5; abundance: .; CDR3nt: TGTGCTAGTGGTTTGGAACAGGGTCAGCCCCAGCATTTT; CDR3aa: CASGLEQGQPQHF
j_gene: TRBJ2-1; d_gene: .; v_gene: TRBV27; abundance: few; CDR3nt: TGTGCCAGCAAGACGAGCTCCTACAATGAGCAGTTCTTC; CDR3aa: CASKTSSYNEQFF
j_gene: TRBJ2-1; d_gene: TRBD1; v_gene: TRBV2; abundance: .; CDR3nt: TGTGCCAGCAGGGGGGACAGCTACAATGAGAAGGAGTTCTTC; CDR3aa: CASRGDSYNEKEFF
j_gene: TRBJ1-6; d_gene: .; v_gene: TRBV4-1; abundance: .; CDR3nt: TGCGCCAGCAGCCTCAGAGGTTTACAGGCTTCGTATAATTCACCCCTCCACTTT; CDR3aa: CASSLRGLQASYNSPLHF
j_gene: TRBJ2-7; d_gene: .; v_gene: TRBV6-5; abundance: .; CDR3nt: TGTGCCAGCAGACAGTACACCTCAGGTCACTACGAGCAGTACTTC; CDR3aa: CASRQYTSGHYEQYF
j_gene: TRBJ1-3; d_gene: TRBD1; v_gene: TRBV24-1; abundance: .; CDR3nt: TGTGCCACCAGTGATTCCACAGGGGTTGGAAACACCATATATTTT; CDR3aa: CATSDSTGVGNTIYF
j_gene: TRBJ2-3; d_gene: .; v_gene: TRBV5-1; abundance: .; CDR3nt: TGCGCCAGCAGCTTGGCAGGGGGAGGGACAGTCGCAGATACGCAGTATTTT; CDR3aa: CASSLAGGGTVADTQYF
j_gene: TRBJ1-1; d_gene: .; v_gene: TRBV27; abundance: few; CDR3nt: TGTGCCAGCGCAGACCAGAGACGGGGCTCCCAGAACACTGAAGCTTTCTTT; CDR3aa: CASADQRRGSQNTEAFF
j_gene: TRBJ1-5; d_gene: .; v_gene: TRBV18; abundance: few; CDR3nt: TGTGCCAGCTCACTGGGGGTGACGGGTCAGCCCCAGCATTTT; CDR3aa: CASSLGVTGQPQHF
j_gene: TRBJ1-5; d_gene: .; v_gene: TRBV27; abundance: few; CDR3nt: TGTGCCAGCAGTTTATCGTGGAGTAGCAATCAGCCCCAGCATTTT; CDR3aa: CASSLSWSSNQPQHF
j_gene: TRBJ2-7; d_gene: TRBD1; v_gene: TRBV14; abundance: .; CDR3nt: TGTGCCAGCAGCCACGGAGGGACAGGGCCCTACGAGCAGTACTTC; CDR3aa: CASSHGGTGPYEQYF
j_gene: TRBJ1-6; d_gene: TRBD1; v_gene: TRBV7-9; abundance: .; CDR3nt: TGTGCCAGCGGGAGACAGGGCCCCGATTCACCCCTCCACTTT; CDR3aa: CASGRQGPDSPLHF
j_gene: TRBJ1-1; d_gene: .; v_gene: TRBV7-9; abundance: .; CDR3nt: TGTGCCAGCAGCTTTGACTGGGCGAACACTGAAGCTTTCTTT; CDR3aa: CASSFDWANTEAFF
j_gene: TRBJ2-5; d_gene: .; v_gene: TRBV29-1; abundance: .; CDR3nt: TGCAGCGTTTACCGAAGACAGGCCCAAGAGACCCAGTACTTC; CDR3aa: CSVYRRQAQETQYF
j_gene: TRBJ2-5; d_gene: TRBD2; v_gene: TRBV7-9; abundance: few; CDR3nt: TGTGCCAGCAGCCATACGGGACTAGGGCAAGAGACCCAGTACTTC; CDR3aa: CASSHTGLGQETQYF
j_gene: TRBJ2-5; d_gene: .; v_gene: TRBV18; abundance: .; CDR3nt: TGTGCCAGCTCAACCCTAGGTCAAGAGACCCAGTACTTC; CDR3aa: CASSTLGQETQYF
j_gene: TRBJ1-2; d_gene: .; v_gene: TRBV20-1; abundance: .; CDR3nt: TGCAGTGCTAGAGGCGGGAATAACTATGGCTACACCTTC; CDR3aa: CSARGGNNYGYTF
j_gene: TRBJ2-3; d_gene: .; v_gene: TRBV12-3/TRBV12-4; abundance: .; CDR3nt: TGTGCCAGCAGTTTCGAGGGAAATACGCAGTATTTT; CDR3aa: CASSFEGNTQYF
j_gene: TRBJ2-1; d_gene: .; v_gene: TRBV6-5; abundance: many; CDR3nt: TGTGCCAGCCGGGACACGTACAATGAGCAGTTCTTC; CDR3aa: CASRDTYNEQFF
j_gene: TRBJ1-1; d_gene: .; v_gene: TRBV7-2; abundance: few; CDR3nt: TGTGCCAGCTTAACCTCGGGGGGGTACGGCACTGAAGCTTTCTTT; CDR3aa: CASLTSGGYGTEAFF
j_gene: TRBJ2-5; d_gene: .; v_gene: TRBV11-2; abundance: few; CDR3nt: TGTGCCAGCAGCTTGGTGGAAGAGACCCAGTACTTC; CDR3aa: CASSLVEETQYF
j_gene: TRBJ1-1; d_gene: .; v_gene: TRBV28; abundance: few; CDR3nt: TGTGCCAGCAGTTTATCACAGGGCACTATTGAAGCTTTCTTT; CDR3aa: CASSLSQGTIEAFF
j_gene: TRBJ2-5; d_gene: TRBD2; v_gene: TRBV12-3/TRBV12-4; abundance: many; CDR3nt: TGTGCCAGCAGTCCGACTAGCTTGGAGACCCAGTACTTC; CDR3aa: CASSPTSLETQYF
j_gene: TRBJ1-6; d_gene: TRBD1; v_gene: TRBV2; abundance: few; CDR3nt: TGTGCCAGCAAAGGGACAGGAGGTTCACCCCTCCACTTT; CDR3aa: CASKGTGGSPLHF
j_gene: TRBJ2-3; d_gene: .; v_gene: TRBV9; abundance: many; CDR3nt: TGTGCCAGCAGCGTAGGGGCTAGCGAGTCAGATACGCAGTATTTT; CDR3aa: CASSVGASESDTQYF
j_gene: TRBJ2-7; d_gene: .; v_gene: TRBV7-2; abundance: .; CDR3nt: TGTGCCAGCACCCCCCGGGTCAGCTACGAGCAGTACTTC; CDR3aa: CASTPRVSYEQYF
j_gene: TRBJ2-7; d_gene: .; v_gene: TRBV20-1; abundance: few; CDR3nt: TGCAGTGCCGCGGCGCGGGGCCTGTACGAGCAGTACTTC; CDR3aa: CSAAARGLYEQYF
j_gene: TRBJ1-1; d_gene: .; v_gene: TRBV4-2; abundance: many; CDR3nt: TGTGCCAGCAGCCCCCGGATGTTGAACACTGAAGCTTTCTTT; CDR3aa: CASSPRMLNTEAFF
j_gene: TRBJ1-1; d_gene: TRBD1; v_gene: TRBV20-1; abundance: few; CDR3nt: TGCAGTGCTAGAGCCCCCGGGACAGCCACTGAAGCTTTCTTT; CDR3aa: CSARAPGTATEAFF
j_gene: TRBJ2-1; d_gene: .; v_gene: TRBV7-2; abundance: .; CDR3nt: TGTGCCAGCAGCTTCAGACTAGTGCGCTCCTACAATGAGCAGTTCTTC; CDR3aa: CASSFRLVRSYNEQFF
j_gene: TRBJ1-2; d_gene: .; v_gene: TRBV28; abundance: .; CDR3nt: TGTGCCAGCAGGGACACGTCCTATGGCTACACCTTC; CDR3aa: CASRDTSYGYTF
j_gene: TRBJ1-4; d_gene: .; v_gene: TRBV6-5; abundance: .; CDR3nt: TGTGCCAGCAGTTACGGGGTACTAGCAACTAATGAAAAACTGTTTTTT; CDR3aa: CASSYGVLATNEKLFF
j_gene: TRBJ2-3; d_gene: TRBD2; v_gene: TRBV19; abundance: few; CDR3nt: TGTGCCAGTAGTAAAGCGGGGGGTGGAGATACGCAGTATTTT; CDR3aa: CASSKAGGGDTQYF
j_gene: TRBJ2-3; d_gene: .; v_gene: TRBV6-2/TRBV6-3; abundance: many; CDR3nt: TGTGCCAGCAGGAAGTTCACAGGAGATCGTACGCAGTATTTT; CDR3aa: CASRKFTGDRTQYF
j_gene: TRBJ2-1; d_gene: TRBD1; v_gene: TRBV15; abundance: .; CDR3nt: TGTGCCACCAGCGAGCACGGGACAGCGTTTTACAATGAGCAGTTCTTC; CDR3aa: CATSEHGTAFYNEQFF
j_gene: TRBJ2-3; d_gene: TRBD2; v_gene: TRBV4-3; abundance: few; CDR3nt: TGCGCCAGCAGCCAAGTTGCGCTAGCGGGGGAAGATACGCAGTATTTT; CDR3aa: CASSQVALAGEDTQYF